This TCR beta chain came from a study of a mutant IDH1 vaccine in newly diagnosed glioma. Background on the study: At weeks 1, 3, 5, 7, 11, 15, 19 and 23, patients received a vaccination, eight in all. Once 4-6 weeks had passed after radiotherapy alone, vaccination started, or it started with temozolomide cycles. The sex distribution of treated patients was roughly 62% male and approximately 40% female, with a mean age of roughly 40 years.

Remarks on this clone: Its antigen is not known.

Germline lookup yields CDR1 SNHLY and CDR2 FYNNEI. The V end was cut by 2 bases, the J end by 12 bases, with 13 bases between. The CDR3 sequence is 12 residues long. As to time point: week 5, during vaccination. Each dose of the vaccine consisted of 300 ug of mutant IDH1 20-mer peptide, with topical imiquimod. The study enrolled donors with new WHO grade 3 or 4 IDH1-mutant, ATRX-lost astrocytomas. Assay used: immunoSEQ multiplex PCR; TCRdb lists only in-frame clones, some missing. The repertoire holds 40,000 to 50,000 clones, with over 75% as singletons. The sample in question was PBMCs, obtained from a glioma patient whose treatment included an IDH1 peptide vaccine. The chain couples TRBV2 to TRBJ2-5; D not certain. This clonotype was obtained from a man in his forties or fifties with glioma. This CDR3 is CASSEKVVREYF. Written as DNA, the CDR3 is TGTGCCAGCAGTGAAAAAGTCGTGCGTGAGTACTTC. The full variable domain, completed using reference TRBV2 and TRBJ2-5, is EPEVTQTPSHQVTQMGQEVILRCVPISNHLYFYWYRQILGQKVEFLVSFYNNEISEKSEIFDDQFSVERPDGSNFTLKIRSTKLEDSAMYFCASSEKVVREYFGPGTRLLVL.